Following are 9 T cell receptor beta chains from one sample sequenced in a study of T cell repertoires in cytomegalovirus infection. A single record per CDR3 protein comes from TCRdb applying MiXCR to the reads. The repertoire includes about 830,000 distinct CDR3 sequences, around a third of them detected once, and around 12% sits in the top ten. These receptors have no known antigen. The sample here was cultured CD8+ T cells from PBMCs, taken from culture after CMV antigen stimulation. The receptors come from a human donor in good health (CMV status not recorded). Some clones in this sample may be carry-over from other donors' samples.

This clonotype has a handful of counts. The rearrangement joins TRBV7-9 to TRBJ1-2; 7 positions agree with TRBD1. CDR1 and CDR2 (germline): SEHNR, FQNEAQ (reference sequence). This CDR3 region has 13 residues. The V and J ends lost 11 bases and 2 bases, in that order; junction bases with no gene match: 8. CDR3 sequence (DNA): TGTGCCGTACCGACAGGGAACAACTATGGCTACACCTTC. Protein: CAVPTGNNYGYTF. Supplemented by reference TRBV7-9 and TRBJ1-2, the full variable domain reads DTGVSQNPRHKITKRGQNVTFRCDPISEHNRLYWYRQTLGQGPEFLTYFQNEAQLEKSRLLSDRFSAERPKGSFSTLEIQRTEQGDSAMYLCAVPTGNNYGYTFGSGTRLTVV.

The chain carries TRBV6-6 and TRBJ2-1; D gene unclear. The CDR3 covers 14 residues. The V and J ends lost 2 bases and 2 bases respectively, with 7 bases between them. Germline CDR1 is MNHNY and CDR2 is SVGAGI (reference sequence). The CDR3 DNA is TGTGCCAGCAGTTACCAATTGACCTACAATGAGCAGTTCTTC. Protein: CASSYQLTYNEQFF.

CDR3 DNA: TGTGCCAGTCGGGGGTTAGGCGGGGAGCTGTTTTTT. Amino acids: CASRGLGGELFF. The J gene is TRBJ2-2, the V gene TRBV19; possible D gene TRBD2, 6 bases. The CDR3 extends over 12 amino acids. The ends were cut back, 8 bases at V and 7 bases at J, with 11 bases in the middle. The germline CDR1 and CDR2 sequences are LNHDA and SQIVND (reference sequence).

This clonotype has only a few counts. This sequence joins TRBV4-3 and TRBJ2-5; 11 bases map to TRBD1. CDR1 and CDR2 (germline): LGHNA, YSLEER. Trimming took 4 bases from V and 5 from J; bases not matched to a gene: 6. The length of the CDR3 is 15 residues. This CDR3 is CASSRTGGVYETQYF. The CDR3, as DNA: TGCGCCAGCAGCCGGACAGGGGGCGTTTATGAGACCCAGTACTTC.

This clonotype was seen repeatedly, ten times or more. The chain couples TRBV7-2 to TRBJ2-3, with a tentative D call TRBD1 (5 bases). Germline V lookup: CDR1 SGHTA, CDR2 FQGNSA. The CDR3 length is 18 residues. V shed 1 base and J shed 1 base, with 18 bases lying between them. The chain's CDR3 is CASSLVWIRGEGTDTQYF. CDR3 sequence (DNA): TGTGCCAGCAGCTTAGTGTGGATAAGGGGTGAGGGCACAGATACGCAGTATTTT.

This clonotype has a handful of counts. The V and J genes are TRBV6-2 or TRBV6-3 and TRBJ2-3; D is unclear. CDR3 length: 13 amino acids. Per the germline V gene, CDR1 is MNHEY and CDR2 is SVGEGT. V was trimmed by 6 bases and J by 1 base, leaving 8 bases between them. In DNA, the CDR3 is TGTGCCAGCAGGGACGATGGCACAGATACGCAGTATTTT. Amino acid sequence: CASRDDGTDTQYF.

V gene TRBV5-1 combines with J gene TRBJ2-6; 7 bases line up with TRBD1. CDR3 length: 20 amino acids. The ends lost 0 bases at V and 0 bases at J; junction bases unmatched: 12. The germline gives CDR1 SGHRS, CDR2 YFSETQ. The CDR3 coding sequence is TGCGCCAGCAGCTTGGAACCTTCCGGGACAGCCTACTCTGGGGCCAACGTCCTGACTTTC. This codes for CASSLEPSGTAYSGANVLTF.

V is TRBV27 and J is TRBJ2-7, with 14 bases aligning to TRBD2. V was pared by 4 bases and J by 0 bases, with 2 bases of the junction left unmatched. The CDR3 is 16 amino acids. The V gene's germline CDR1 is MNHEY and CDR2 SMNVEV (reference sequence). The CDR3 spells CASSWGLAGASYEQYF. The CDR3 nucleotides read TGTGCCAGCAGTTGGGGACTAGCGGGGGCCTCCTACGAGCAGTACTTC.

This clonotype has only a few counts. The chain joins TRBV28 to TRBJ2-1; 7 positions match TRBD2. The CDR3 consists of 17 residues. J lost 1 base, V lost 1 base, and 7 bases had no gene match. The V gene's germline CDR1 is MDHEN and CDR2 SYDVKM. The CDR3 DNA reads as TGTGCCAGCAGTTTATCTCGACTAGCAGGATCCTACAATGAGCAGTTCTTC. It is translated as CASSLSRLAGSYNEQFF. Full variable domain (missing parts from reference TRBV28 and TRBJ2-1): DVKVTQSSRYLVKRTGEKVFLECVQDMDHENMFWYRQDPGLGLRLIYFSYDVKMKEKGDIPEGYSVSREKKERFSLILESASTNQTSMYLCASSLSRLAGSYNEQFFGPGTRLTVL.